This TCR beta chain was obtained from a study of T cell responses to AZD1222 COVID-19 vaccine. Study summary: Combined were second doses at about 4 or about 12 weeks.

Clones were sequenced by immunoSEQ multiplex PCR, and TCRdb holds only the in-frame ones, with some missing. The sample includes about 120,000 clones, roughly 90% of them seen just once. CDR3 length: 13 amino acids. Germline assignment: CDR1 MNHNS and CDR2 SASEGT. The V and J ends lost 5 bases and 0 bases respectively, with 6 bases between them. The sample holds one count of this clone. This chain connects TRBV6-1 to TRBJ2-3; D is uncertain. The receptor was isolated from an adult in good health. The sequencing here drew on peripheral blood, taken on day 0 of AZD1222 vaccination. In DNA form, the CDR3 reads TGTGCCAGCAGTCATGACAGCACAGATACGCAGTATTTT. Translating it yields CASSHDSTDTQYF.